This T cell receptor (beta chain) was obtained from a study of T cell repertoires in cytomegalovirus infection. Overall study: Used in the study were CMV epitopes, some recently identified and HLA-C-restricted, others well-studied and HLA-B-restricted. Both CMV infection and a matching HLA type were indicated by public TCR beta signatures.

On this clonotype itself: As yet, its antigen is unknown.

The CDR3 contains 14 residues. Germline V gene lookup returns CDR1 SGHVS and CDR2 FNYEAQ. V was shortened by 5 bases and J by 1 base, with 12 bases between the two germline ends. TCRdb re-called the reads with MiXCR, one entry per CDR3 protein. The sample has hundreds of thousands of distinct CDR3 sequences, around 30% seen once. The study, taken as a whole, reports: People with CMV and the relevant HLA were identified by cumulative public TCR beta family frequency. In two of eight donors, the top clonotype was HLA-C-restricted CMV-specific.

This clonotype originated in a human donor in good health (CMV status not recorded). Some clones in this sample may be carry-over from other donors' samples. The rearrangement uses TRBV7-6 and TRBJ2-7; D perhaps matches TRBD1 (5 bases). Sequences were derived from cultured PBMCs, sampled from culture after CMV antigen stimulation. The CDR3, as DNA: TGTGCCAGCAGCGAGGAGTCAGGGTCCTACGAGCAGTACTTC. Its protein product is CASSEESGSYEQYF.